The 6 T cell receptor beta chains listed next were all sequenced from one sample in a study of cytomegalovirus exposure and HLA in healthy donors. The method was immunoSEQ multiplex PCR; TCRdb's version includes in-frame clones alone and lacks a portion of them. The sample holds 250,000 to 300,000 clones, approximately 83% seen once. The material sequenced was PBMCs. These receptors were taken from a woman between 18 and 29 years old in good health and CMV-seronegative.

V and J are TRBV18 and TRBJ1-2; D ambiguous. The CDR3 has 15 residues. Between the trimmed V and J ends, which lost 2 bases and 2 bases, there was a span of 12 bases. The germline CDR1 and CDR2 sequences are KGHSH and LQKENI. CDR3 region: CASSPRTDGNYGYTF. The DNA for the CDR3 is TGTGCCAGCTCACCAAGAACAGATGGGAACTATGGCTACACCTTC.

Only one count was recorded for this clone. The V gene is TRBV2, the J gene TRBJ2-1, with 11 bases that match TRBD2. J was trimmed by 7 bases and V by 2 bases; bases with no gene match: 7. From germline, CDR1 is SNHLY and CDR2 FYNNEI. The CDR3 runs to 16 residues. DNA for the CDR3: TGTGCCAGCAGTGAACCTTCCGGGACTAGCGGAAATGAGCAGTTCTTC. Amino acids: CASSEPSGTSGNEQFF.

The rearrangement uses TRBV4-1 and TRBJ1-2; D not resolved. The CDR3 loop spans 15 amino acids. Trimming took off 1 base at V and 4 bases at J, with 13 bases between the two ends. Germline loops: CDR1 MGHRA, CDR2 YSYEKL. The CDR3 region has the DNA TGCGCCAGCAGCCAAGCCGACACAACTGGCTATGGCTACACCTTC. It specifies CASSQADTTGYGYTF.

The chain joins TRBV10-1 to TRBJ2-1; D not resolved. Trimming removed 0 bases from V and 9 bases from J, with 24 bases in between. The CDR3 is made up of 18 amino acids. The V gene's germline CDR1 is WNHNN and CDR2 SYGVQD (reference sequence). CDR3 bases: TGCGCCAGCAGTGAGTCCAGCCCTAGTAGTGCCATGGTGGCTGAGCAGTTCTTC. As protein: CASSESSPSSAMVAEQFF.

The chain carries TRBV7-9 and TRBJ2-7, with TRBD1 matching 8 bases. This CDR3 region has 14 residues. Trimming took 5 bases from V and 1 from J; bases not matched to a gene: 4. Germline V gives CDR1 SEHNR, CDR2 FQNEAQ (reference sequence). This CDR3 reads CASSPWDRSYEQYF. The CDR3, as DNA: TGTGCCAGCAGCCCATGGGACAGGTCCTACGAGCAGTACTTC.

The chain recombines TRBV12-5 with TRBJ1-2; 12 bases map to TRBD1. With 5 bases clipped from V and 3 bases from J, the junction kept 1 base outside the gene matches. The CDR3 totals 14 residues. CDR1 LGHNT and CDR2 FRNRAP come from the germline V gene. DNA for the CDR3: TGTGCTAGTGGTGGGACAGGGGGCTACTATGGCTACACCTTC. It encodes CASGGTGGYYGYTF.